This paragraph covers one T cell receptor beta chain sequence. This clonotype was detected only a few times. Its cognate antigen has yet to be identified. The record has no base qualities; no much larger clone is one base away. The CDR1 and CDR2 encoded by the germline V gene (reference sequence) are LNHDA and SQIVND. The CDR3 spans 16 residues, from the cysteine through the phenylalanine. Only the CDR3 portion is preserved as DNA: 48 bases, with reading frame beginning at the first base. V and J are truncated by 4 bases and 4 bases respectively, leaving an intervening sequence of 17 bases. Separate amplification of TCR alpha and beta chain libraries was performed from the second PCR step onward. CMV status of each donor was established by measuring IFNgamma production from CD4+ T cells after fresh PBMCs were stimulated overnight with CMV viral lysate. CD4 T cells were positively selected using Miltenyi beads, after which CD8 T cells were positively selected from the CD4-negative fraction. Cells stained for CD3, CD4, CD8, CD45RA, CD27 and a live/dead dye were sorted on a BD Aria II into four subsets by CD45RA and CD27. A few healthy volunteers provided blood, and the blood of each volunteer was split into CD4 and CD8 T cells and then into four differentiation subsets. About 110 ml of peripheral blood was taken from each donor, and PBMC were separated by density-gradient centrifugation on Ficoll-Paque PLUS. Sorted cells were lysed in RLT buffer, and RNA was extracted with a Qiagen RNeasy kit and stored at -80°C.

These data originate in a study of naive and memory T cell subsets (dated by TCRdb to 2016 to 2017). Concerning the study at large: The study applied an open-source, UMI-based TCR alpha and beta sequencing pipeline to sorted naive and memory peripheral blood T cell subsets. The results of the functional CMV T cell responses matched the IgG serology results in every case. RNA was DNase-treated and reverse transcribed with TCR constant-region primers, mostly using SuperScript III.

Library preparation was by UMI-ligation and nested PCR. The beta constant-region primer was an equimolar mix of two oligonucleotides covering both TRBC1 and TRBC2. A single-stranded oligonucleotide carrying the SP2 primer and a 12-nucleotide UMI was ligated to the 3' end of the cDNA by T4 RNA ligase 1. Four rounds of PCR, combining the SP2 primer with nested alpha and beta constant-region primers, were used to amplify the ligated cDNA. Incubation of the ligation reaction was carried out at 16 degrees C for roughly 18-24 hours. To avoid over-amplification, PCR2 was usually performed as a SYBR Green qPCR and halted once a predetermined threshold was reached. Apart from the first purification, every purification step used Agencourt AMPure XP magnetic beads. Library quantification was done by Qubit, followed by a TapeStation check on which the main peak was expected at around 650 bp. Sequencing of the pooled libraries was done on an Illumina MiSeq using v2 2x251 paired-end kits, which typically yielded roughly 1-2.1 million reads per sample. Each sample library was pooled at roughly 4.4 nM, and about 5-7.5% PhiX was included to improve cluster recognition. The original methods were these. Using tag matching that tolerated one base-pair mismatch, Decombinator assigned V and J genes to FASTQ reads that had been processed by Demultiplexor. Collapsinator relied on UMIs to fix sequencing errors as well as frequency errors caused by PCR heterogeneity. TCRs were translated and CDR3s were extracted from the conserved cysteine to the FGXG phenylalanine by CDR3Translator, with non-productive sequences being flagged. Gini, Shannon entropy and inverse Simpson indices were calculated on repertoires that had been subsampled to equal numbers of UMI-defined TCRs. Power-law fits to clonotype abundance distributions were performed by maximum likelihood within the linear range. For one naive CD8 sample, the pipeline and MIGEC produced similar UMI counts, unique TCR numbers and clonal distributions. Repertoires were searched for approximately 7,000 CMV-associated CDR3 sequences compiled from VDJdb and a published dataset. TCRdb reran the public reads through fastp at Q25 and MiXCR, keeping productive beta chains. Each CDR3 protein gets just one entry, which takes the most common genes and DNA from the rows behind it. The V and J calls reflect TCRdb's pipeline rather than the authors' work. Present in this sample are 70,000 to 95,000 distinct CDR3 sequences, over 7% of which were seen just once. The ten largest clones capture over 1.5% of the sample.

Beyond this particular receptor, the publication reports: The abundance of TCRs followed a power law with an exponent that differed between naive and memory subsets yet stayed consistent across the three individuals. Each clonotype was defined as a single alpha or beta chain sequence rather than as a paired alpha/beta receptor. The repertoire findings for the naive and memory subsets could not be validated against a ground truth because none was available. RNA-based TCR counts may be affected by expression changes linked to T cell activation and differentiation. In both CD4 and CD8 cells, going from naive through CM, EM and EMRA, the Gini index went up while Shannon and inverse Simpson diversity went down. Following error correction, more than 95% of naive TCR sequences occurred only once, which made naive abundance distributions much steeper than those of memory subsets.

The sequenced material came from central memory CD4+ T cells from blood. What the cell subset or site label conveys for this sample: central memory, CD45RA- CD27+. The receptor was isolated from a human donor in good health. Recombination connected TRBV19 to TRBJ1-5, with a tentative D gene TRBD1 over 6 matching bases. The nucleotide sequence reads as follows: TGTGCCAGTAGTACCCAAACCGCAGGGGTAAATCAGCCCCAGCATTTT. This is translated as CASSTQTAGVNQPQHF. The reference TRBV19 and TRBJ1-5 proteins fill in what lies around the CDR3, so the full variable domain reads DGGITQSPKYLFRKEGQNVTLSCEQNLNHDAMYWYRQDPGQGLRLIYYSQIVNDFQKGDIAEGYSVSREKKESFPLTVTSAQKNPTAFYLCASSTQTAGVNQPQHFGDGTRLSIL.